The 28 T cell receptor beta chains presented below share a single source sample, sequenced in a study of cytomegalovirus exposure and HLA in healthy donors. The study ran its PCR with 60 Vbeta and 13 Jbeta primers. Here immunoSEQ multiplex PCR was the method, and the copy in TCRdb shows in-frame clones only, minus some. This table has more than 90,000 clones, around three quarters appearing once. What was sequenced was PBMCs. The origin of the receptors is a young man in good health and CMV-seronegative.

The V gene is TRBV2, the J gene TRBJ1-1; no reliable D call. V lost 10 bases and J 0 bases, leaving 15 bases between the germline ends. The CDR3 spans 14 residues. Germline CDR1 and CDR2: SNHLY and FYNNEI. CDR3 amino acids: CATPRGQVNTEAFF. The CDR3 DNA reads TGTGCCACCCCCCGGGGTCAGGTGAACACTGAAGCTTTCTTT.

The CDR3 reads CASSASGNSNQPQHF. CDR3 in DNA: TGTGCCAGTAGTGCTTCGGGGAATAGCAATCAGCCCCAGCATTTT. This chain connects TRBV19 to TRBJ1-5; D uncertain. From germline, CDR1 is LNHDA and CDR2 SQIVND (reference sequence). Trimming took off 5 bases at V and 0 bases at J, with 11 bases between the two ends. The CDR3 consists of 15 residues.

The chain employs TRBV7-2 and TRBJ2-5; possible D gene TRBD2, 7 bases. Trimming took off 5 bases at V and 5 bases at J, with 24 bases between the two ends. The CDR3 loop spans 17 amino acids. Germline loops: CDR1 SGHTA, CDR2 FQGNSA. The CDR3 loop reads CASSPRGGGAAWETQYF. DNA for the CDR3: TGTGCCAGCAGCCCCCGGGGTGGGGGGGCGGCATGGGAGACCCAGTACTTC.

The CDR3 coding sequence is TGTGCCAGCAGTTTCCTACCCCCAGGGAAAGGGGAAAAACTGTTTTTT. This encodes CASSFLPPGKGEKLFF. This chain joins TRBV27 and TRBJ1-4; tentative D call: TRBD1 (5 bases). The germline V gene encodes CDR1 MNHEY and CDR2 SMNVEV (reference sequence). There are 16 residues in the CDR3. Trimming removed 3 bases at V and 8 bases at J, with 19 bases between.

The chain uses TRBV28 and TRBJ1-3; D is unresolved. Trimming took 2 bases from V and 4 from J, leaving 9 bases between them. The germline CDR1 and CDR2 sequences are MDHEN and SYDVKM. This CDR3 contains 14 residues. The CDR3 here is CASSLNGGGNTIYF. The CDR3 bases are TGTGCCAGCAGTTTAAACGGAGGGGGAAACACCATATATTTT.

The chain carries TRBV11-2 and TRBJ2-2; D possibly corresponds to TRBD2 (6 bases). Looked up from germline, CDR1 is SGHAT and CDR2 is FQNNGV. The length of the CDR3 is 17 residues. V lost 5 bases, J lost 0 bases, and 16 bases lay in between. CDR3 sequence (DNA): TGTGCCAGCAGCCCCCCGGAGGGGTTCGCGAACACCGGGGAGCTGTTTTTT. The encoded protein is CASSPPEGFANTGELFF.

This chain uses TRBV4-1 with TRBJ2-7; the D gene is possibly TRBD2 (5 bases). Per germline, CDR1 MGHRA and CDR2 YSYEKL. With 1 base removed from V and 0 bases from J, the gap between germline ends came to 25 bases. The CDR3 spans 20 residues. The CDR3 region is CASSQVLGSGGSSSSYEQYV. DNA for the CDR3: TGCGCCAGCAGCCAAGTACTAGGCTCCGGAGGATCGTCAAGCTCCTACGAGCAGTACGTC.

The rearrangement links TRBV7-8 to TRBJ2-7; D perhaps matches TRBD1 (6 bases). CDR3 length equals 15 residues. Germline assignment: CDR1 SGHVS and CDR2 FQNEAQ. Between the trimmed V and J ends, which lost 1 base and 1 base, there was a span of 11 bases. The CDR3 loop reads CASSLVQGPSYEQYF. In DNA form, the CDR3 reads TGTGCCAGCAGCTTAGTCCAGGGGCCTTCCTACGAGCAGTACTTC.

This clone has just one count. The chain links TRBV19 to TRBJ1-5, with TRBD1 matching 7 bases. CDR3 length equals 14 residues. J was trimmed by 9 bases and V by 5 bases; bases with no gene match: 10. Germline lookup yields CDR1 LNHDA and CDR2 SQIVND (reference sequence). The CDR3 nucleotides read TGTGCCAGTAGTTTCGCAGGGGGTACCGGGCCCCAGCATTTT. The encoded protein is CASSFAGGTGPQHF.

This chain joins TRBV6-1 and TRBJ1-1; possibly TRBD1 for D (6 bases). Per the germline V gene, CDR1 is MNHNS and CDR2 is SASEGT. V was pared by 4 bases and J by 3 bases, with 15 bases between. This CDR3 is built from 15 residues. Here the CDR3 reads CASSVSQGKYTEAFF. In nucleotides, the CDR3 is TGTGCCAGCAGTGTGTCACAGGGAAAATACACTGAAGCTTTCTTT.

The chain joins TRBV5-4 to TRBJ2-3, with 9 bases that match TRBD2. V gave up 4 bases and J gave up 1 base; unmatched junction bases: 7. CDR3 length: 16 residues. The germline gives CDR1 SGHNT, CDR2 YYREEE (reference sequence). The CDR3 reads CASSPSTSGRTDTQYF. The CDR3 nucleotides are TGTGCCAGCAGCCCGTCGACTAGCGGACGCACAGATACGCAGTATTTT.

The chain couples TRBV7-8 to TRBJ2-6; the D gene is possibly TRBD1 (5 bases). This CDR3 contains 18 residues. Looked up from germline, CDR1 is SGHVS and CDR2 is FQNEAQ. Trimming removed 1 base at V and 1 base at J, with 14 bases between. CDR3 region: CASSLDPGLLSGANVLTF. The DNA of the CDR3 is TGTGCCAGCAGCTTAGATCCAGGGCTTCTATCTGGGGCCAACGTCCTGACTTTC. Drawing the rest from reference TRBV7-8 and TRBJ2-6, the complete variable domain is GAGVSQSPRYKVAKRGQDVALRCDPISGHVSLFWYQQALGQGPEFLTYFQNEAQLDKSGLPSDRFFAERPEGSVSTLKIQRTQQEDSAVYLCASSLDPGLLSGANVLTFGAGSRLTVL.

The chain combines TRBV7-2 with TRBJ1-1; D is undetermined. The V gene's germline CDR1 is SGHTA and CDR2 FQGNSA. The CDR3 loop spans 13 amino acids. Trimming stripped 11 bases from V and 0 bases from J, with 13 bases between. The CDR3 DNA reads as TGTGCCGGAGGTGGCAGACTGAACACTGAAGCTTTCTTT. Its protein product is CAGGGRLNTEAFF.

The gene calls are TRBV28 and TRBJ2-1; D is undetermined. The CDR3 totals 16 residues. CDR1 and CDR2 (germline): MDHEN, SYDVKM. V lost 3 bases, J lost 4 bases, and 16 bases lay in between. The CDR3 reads CASSFPSRAPYNEQFF. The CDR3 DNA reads TGTGCCAGCAGTTTCCCCTCTAGAGCCCCATACAATGAGCAGTTCTTC.

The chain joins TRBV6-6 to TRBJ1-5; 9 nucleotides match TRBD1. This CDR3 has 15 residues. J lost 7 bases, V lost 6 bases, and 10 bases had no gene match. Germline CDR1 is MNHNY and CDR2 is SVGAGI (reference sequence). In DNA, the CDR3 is TGTGCCAGCAGCCTTCCGGGACAGGGTGGGCAGCCCCAGCATTTT. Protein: CASSLPGQGGQPQHF.

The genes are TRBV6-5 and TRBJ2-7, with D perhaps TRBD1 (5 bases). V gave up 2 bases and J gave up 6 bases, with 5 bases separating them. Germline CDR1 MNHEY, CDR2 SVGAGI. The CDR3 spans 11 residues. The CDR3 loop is CASSYRGEQYF. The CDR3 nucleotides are TGTGCCAGCAGTTACAGGGGCGAGCAGTACTTC.

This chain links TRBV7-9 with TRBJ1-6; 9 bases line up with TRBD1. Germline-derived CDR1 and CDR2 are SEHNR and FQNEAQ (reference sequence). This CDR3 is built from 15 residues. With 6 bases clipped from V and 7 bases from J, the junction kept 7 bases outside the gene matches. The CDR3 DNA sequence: TGTGCCAGCAGTATGACAGGGGGAATCAATTCACCCCTCCACTTT. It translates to CASSMTGGINSPLHF.

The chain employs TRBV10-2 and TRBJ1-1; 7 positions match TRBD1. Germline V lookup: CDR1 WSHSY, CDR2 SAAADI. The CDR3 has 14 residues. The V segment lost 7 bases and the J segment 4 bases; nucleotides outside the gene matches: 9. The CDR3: CASKGQRLGTEAFF. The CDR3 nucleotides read TGCGCCAGCAAGGGACAGAGGCTGGGCACTGAAGCTTTCTTT.

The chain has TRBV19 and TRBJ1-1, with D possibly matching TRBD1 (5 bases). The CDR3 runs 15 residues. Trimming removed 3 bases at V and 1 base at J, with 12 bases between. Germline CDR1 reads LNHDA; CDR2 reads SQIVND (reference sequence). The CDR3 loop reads CASSIPQGANTEAFF. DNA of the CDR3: TGTGCCAGTAGTATCCCCCAGGGCGCGAACACTGAAGCTTTCTTT.

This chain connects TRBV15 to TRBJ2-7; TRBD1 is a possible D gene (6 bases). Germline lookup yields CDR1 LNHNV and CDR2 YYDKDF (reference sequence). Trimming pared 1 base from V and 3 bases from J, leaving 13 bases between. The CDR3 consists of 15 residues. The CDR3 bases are TGTGCCACCAGCAGAGGGCCAGGGGATGGCTACGAGCAGTACTTC. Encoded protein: CATSRGPGDGYEQYF. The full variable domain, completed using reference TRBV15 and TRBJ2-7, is DAMVIQNPRYQVTQFGKPVTLSCSQTLNHNVMYWYQQKSSQAPKLLFHYYDKDFNNEADTPDNFQSRRPNTSFCFLDIRSPGLGDTAMYLCATSRGPGDGYEQYFGPGTRLTVT.

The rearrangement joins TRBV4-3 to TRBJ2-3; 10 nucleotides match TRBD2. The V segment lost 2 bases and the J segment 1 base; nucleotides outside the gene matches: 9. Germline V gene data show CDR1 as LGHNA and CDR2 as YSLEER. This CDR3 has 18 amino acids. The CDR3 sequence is CASSQQFLAGARTDTQYF. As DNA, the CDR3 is TGCGCCAGCAGCCAACAATTCCTAGCGGGGGCCCGCACAGATACGCAGTATTTT.

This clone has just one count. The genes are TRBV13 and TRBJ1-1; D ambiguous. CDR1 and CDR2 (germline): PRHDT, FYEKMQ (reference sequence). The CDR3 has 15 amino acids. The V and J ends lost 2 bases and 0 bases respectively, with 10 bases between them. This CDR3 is CASSLIAGMNTEAFF. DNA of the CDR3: TGTGCCAGCAGCTTAATCGCAGGCATGAACACTGAAGCTTTCTTT.

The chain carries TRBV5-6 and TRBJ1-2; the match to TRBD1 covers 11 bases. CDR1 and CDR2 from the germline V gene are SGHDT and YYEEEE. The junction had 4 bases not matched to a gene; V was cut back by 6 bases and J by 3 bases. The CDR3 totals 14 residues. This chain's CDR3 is CASTGDRGDYGYTF. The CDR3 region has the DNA TGTGCCAGCACCGGGGACAGGGGGGACTATGGCTACACCTTC.

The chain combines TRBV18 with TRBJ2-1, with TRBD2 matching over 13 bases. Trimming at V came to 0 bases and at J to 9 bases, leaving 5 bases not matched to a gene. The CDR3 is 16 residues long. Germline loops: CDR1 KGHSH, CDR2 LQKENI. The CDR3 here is CASSPPLAGGVIEQFF. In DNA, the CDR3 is TGTGCCAGCTCACCACCACTAGCGGGAGGGGTTATTGAGCAGTTCTTC. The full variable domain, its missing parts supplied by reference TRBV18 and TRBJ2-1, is NAGVMQNPRHLVRRRGQEARLRCSPMKGHSHVYWYRQLPEEGLKFMVYLQKENIIDESGMPKERFSAEFPKEGPSILRIQQVVRGDSAAYFCASSPPLAGGVIEQFFGPGTRLTVL.

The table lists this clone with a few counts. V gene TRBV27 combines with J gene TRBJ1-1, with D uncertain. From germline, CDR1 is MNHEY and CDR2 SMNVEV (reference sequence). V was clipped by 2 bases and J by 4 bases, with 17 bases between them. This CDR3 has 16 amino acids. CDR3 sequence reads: CASSLGEGRYSTEAFF. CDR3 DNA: TGTGCCAGCAGTTTAGGGGAGGGTCGTTATAGCACTGAAGCTTTCTTT.

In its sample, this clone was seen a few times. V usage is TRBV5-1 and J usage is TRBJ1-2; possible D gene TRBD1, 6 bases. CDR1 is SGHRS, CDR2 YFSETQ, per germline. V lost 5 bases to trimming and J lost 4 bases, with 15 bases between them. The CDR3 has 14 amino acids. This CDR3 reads CASRNLDRSYGYTF. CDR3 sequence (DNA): TGCGCCAGCAGGAACCTTGACAGGTCCTATGGCTACACCTTC.

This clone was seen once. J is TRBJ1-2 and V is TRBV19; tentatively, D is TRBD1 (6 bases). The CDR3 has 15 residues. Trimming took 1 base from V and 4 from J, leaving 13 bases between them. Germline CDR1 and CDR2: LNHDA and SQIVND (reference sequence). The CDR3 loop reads CASSIATGNGYGYTF. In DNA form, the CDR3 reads TGTGCCAGTAGTATAGCCACAGGGAATGGCTATGGCTACACCTTC.

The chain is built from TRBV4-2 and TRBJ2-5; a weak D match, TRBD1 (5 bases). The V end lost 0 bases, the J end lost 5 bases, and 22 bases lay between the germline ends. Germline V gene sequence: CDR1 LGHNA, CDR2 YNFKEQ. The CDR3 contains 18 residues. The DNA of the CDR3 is TGTGCCAGCAGCCAAGAATTTCAGGGCCGGCTTATGAGGGAGACCCAGTACTTC. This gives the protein CASSQEFQGRLMRETQYF.